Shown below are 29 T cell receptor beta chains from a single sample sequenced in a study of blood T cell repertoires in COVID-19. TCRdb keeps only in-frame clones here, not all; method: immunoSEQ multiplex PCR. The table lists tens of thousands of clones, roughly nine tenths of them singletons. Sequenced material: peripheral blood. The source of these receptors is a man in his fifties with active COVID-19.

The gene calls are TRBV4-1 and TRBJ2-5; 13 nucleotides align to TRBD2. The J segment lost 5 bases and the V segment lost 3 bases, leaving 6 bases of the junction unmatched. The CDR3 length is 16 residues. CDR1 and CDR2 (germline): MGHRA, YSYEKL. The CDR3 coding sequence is TGCGCCAGCAGCCAGACTAGCGGGGGGCGGGGTGAGACCCAGTACTTC. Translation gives CASSQTSGGRGETQYF.

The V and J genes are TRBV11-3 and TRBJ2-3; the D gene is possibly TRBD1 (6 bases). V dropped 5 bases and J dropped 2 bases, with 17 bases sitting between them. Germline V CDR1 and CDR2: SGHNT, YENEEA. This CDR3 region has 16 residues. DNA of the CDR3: TGTGCCAGCAGCCCCGGGACAAGGCTTCTCACAGATACGCAGTATTTT. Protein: CASSPGTRLLTDTQYF. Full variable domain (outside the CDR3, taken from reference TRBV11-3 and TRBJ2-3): EAGVVQSPRYKIIEKKQPVAFWCNPISGHNTLYWYLQNLGQGPELLIRYENEEAVDDSQLPKDRFSAERLKGVDSTLKIQPAELGDSAVYLCASSPGTRLLTDTQYFGPGTRLTVL.

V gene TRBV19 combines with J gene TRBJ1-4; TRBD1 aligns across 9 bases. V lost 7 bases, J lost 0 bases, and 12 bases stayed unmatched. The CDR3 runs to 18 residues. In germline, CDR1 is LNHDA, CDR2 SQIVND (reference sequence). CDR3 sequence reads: CASTPGQGAVATNEKLFF. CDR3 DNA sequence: TGTGCCAGTACCCCGGGACAGGGCGCAGTTGCAACTAATGAAAAACTGTTTTTT.

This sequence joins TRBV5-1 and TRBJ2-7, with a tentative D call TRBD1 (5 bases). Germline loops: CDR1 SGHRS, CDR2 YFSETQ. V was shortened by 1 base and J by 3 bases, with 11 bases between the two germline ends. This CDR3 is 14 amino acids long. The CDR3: CASSLLTGNYEQYF. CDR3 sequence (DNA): TGCGCCAGCAGCTTGCTCACAGGAAACTACGAGCAGTACTTC.

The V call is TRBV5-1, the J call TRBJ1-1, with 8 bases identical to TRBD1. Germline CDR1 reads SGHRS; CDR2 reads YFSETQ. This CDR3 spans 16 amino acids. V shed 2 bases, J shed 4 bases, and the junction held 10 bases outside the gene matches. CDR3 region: CASSLGPGGWGTEAFF. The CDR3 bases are TGCGCCAGCAGCTTAGGGCCAGGGGGCTGGGGCACTGAAGCTTTCTTT.

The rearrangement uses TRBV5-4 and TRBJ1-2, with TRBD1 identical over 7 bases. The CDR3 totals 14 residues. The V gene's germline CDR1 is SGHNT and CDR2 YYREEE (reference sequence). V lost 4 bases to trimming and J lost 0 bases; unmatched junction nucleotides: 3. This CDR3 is CASSGQAANYGYTF. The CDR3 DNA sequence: TGTGCCAGCAGCGGACAGGCTGCTAACTATGGCTACACCTTC.

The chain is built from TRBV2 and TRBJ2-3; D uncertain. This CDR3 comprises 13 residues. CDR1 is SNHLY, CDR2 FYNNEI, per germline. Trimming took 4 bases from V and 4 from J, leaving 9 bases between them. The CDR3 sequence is CASSVLESDTQYF. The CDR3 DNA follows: TGTGCCAGCAGTGTGTTAGAATCAGATACGCAGTATTTT.

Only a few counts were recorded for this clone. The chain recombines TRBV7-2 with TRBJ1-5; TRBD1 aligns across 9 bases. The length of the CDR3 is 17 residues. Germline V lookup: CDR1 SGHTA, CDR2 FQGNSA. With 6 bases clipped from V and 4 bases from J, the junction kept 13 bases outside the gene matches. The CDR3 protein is CASSPGAGTGLNQPQHF. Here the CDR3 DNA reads TGTGCCAGCAGTCCCGGGGCGGGGACAGGGTTGAATCAGCCCCAGCATTTT. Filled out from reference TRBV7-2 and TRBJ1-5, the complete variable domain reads GAGVSQSPSNKVTEKGKDVELRCDPISGHTALYWYRQSLGQGLEFLIYFQGNSAPDKSGLPSDRFSAERTGGSVSTLTIQRTQQEDSAVYLCASSPGAGTGLNQPQHFGDGTRLSIL.

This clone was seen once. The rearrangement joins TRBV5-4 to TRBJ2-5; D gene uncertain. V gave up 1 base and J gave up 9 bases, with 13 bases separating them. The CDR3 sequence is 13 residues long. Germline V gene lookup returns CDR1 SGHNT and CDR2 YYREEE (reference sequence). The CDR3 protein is CASSLTPEVPQYF. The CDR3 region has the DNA TGTGCCAGCAGCTTGACACCCGAAGTTCCCCAGTACTTC.

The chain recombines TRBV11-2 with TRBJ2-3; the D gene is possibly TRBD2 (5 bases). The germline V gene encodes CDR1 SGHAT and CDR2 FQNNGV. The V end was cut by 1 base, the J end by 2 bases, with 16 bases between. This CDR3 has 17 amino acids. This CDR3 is CASSLVPRLTYTDTQYF. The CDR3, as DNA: TGTGCCAGCAGCTTAGTTCCTCGACTAACCTACACAGATACGCAGTATTTT.

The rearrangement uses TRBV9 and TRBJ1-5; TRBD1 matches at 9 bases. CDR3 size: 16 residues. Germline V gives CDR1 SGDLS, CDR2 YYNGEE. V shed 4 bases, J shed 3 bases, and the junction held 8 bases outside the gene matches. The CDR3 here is CASSPGTGFNNQPQHF. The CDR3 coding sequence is TGTGCCAGCAGCCCTGGGACAGGGTTTAACAATCAGCCCCAGCATTTT.

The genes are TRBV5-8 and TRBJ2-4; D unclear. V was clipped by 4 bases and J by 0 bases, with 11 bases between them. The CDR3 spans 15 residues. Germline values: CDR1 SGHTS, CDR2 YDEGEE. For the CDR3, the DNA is TGTGCCAGCAGCCCAACGGTCCTAGCCAAAAACATTCAGTACTTC. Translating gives CASSPTVLAKNIQYF.

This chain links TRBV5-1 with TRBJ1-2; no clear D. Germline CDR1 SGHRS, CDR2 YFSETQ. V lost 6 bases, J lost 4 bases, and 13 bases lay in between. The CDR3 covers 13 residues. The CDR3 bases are TGCGCCAGCACCCCGGGAGGTTTCTATGGCTACACCTTC. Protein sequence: CASTPGGFYGYTF.

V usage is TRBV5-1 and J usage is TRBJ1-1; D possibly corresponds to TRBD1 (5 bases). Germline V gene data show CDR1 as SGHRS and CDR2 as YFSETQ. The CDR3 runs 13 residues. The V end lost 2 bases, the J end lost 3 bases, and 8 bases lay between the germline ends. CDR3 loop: CASSFPGDTEAFF. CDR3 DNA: TGCGCCAGCAGCTTTCCGGGGGACACTGAAGCTTTCTTT.

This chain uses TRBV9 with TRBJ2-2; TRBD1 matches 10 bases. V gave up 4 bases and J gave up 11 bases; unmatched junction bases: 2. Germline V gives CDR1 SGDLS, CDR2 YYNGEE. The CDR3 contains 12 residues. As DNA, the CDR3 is TGTGCCAGCAGCAGGGACAGGGGTGAGCTGTTTTTT. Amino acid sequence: CASSRDRGELFF. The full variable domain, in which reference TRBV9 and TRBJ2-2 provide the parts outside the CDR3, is DSGVTQTPKHLITATGQRVTLRCSPRSGDLSVYWYQQSLDQGLQFLIQYYNGEERAKGNILERFSAQQFPDLHSELNLSSLELGDSALYFCASSRDRGELFFGEGSRLTVL.

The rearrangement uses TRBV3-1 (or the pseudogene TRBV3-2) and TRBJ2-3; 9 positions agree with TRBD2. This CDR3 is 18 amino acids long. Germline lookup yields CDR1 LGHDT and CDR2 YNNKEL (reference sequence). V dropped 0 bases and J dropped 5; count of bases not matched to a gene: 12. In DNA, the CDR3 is TGTGCCAGCAGCCAAGATGCCGGGGGCGGGGGGGCCGTAGATACGCAGTATTTT. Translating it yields CASSQDAGGGGAVDTQYF.

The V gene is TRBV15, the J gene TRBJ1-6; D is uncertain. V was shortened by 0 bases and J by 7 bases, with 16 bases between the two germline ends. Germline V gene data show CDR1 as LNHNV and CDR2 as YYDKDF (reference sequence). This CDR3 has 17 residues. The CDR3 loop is CATSRDFGGGSNSPLHF. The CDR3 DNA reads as TGTGCCACCAGCAGAGATTTTGGAGGCGGGTCAAATTCACCCCTCCACTTT.

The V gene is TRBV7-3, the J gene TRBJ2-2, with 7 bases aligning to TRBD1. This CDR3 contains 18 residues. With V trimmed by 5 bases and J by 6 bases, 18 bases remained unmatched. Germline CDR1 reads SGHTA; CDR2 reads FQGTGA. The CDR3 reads CASSPYLLTGSRAGELFF. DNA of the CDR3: TGTGCCAGCAGCCCTTACCTCCTGACAGGGTCGAGGGCCGGGGAGCTGTTTTTT.

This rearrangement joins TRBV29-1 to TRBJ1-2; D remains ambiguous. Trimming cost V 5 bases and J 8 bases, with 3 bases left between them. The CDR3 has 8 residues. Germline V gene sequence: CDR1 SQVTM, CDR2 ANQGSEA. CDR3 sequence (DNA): TGCAGCGTTTCGGGCTACACCTTC. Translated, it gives CSVSGYTF.

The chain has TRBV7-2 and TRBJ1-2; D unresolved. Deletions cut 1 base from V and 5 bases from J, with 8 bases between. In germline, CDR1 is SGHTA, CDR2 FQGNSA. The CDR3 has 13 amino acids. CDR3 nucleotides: TGTGCCAGCAGCTTAGGTCTCCAGTATGGCTACACCTTC. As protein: CASSLGLQYGYTF.

The CDR3 coding sequence is TGTGCCAGTAGGGGACAGGGGGGCACAGATACGCAGTATTTT. Translation gives CASRGQGGTDTQYF. The chain recombines TRBV19 with TRBJ2-3; TRBD1 matches at 11 bases. This CDR3 contains 14 residues. Germline CDR1 and CDR2: LNHDA and SQIVND (reference sequence). The V and J ends lost 6 bases and 1 base, in that order; junction bases with no gene match: 0. Full variable domain (rest looked up from reference TRBV19 and TRBJ2-3): DGGITQSPKYLFRKEGQNVTLSCEQNLNHDAMYWYRQDPGQGLRLIYYSQIVNDFQKGDIAEGYSVSREKKESFPLTVTSAQKNPTAFYLCASRGQGGTDTQYFGPGTRLTVL.

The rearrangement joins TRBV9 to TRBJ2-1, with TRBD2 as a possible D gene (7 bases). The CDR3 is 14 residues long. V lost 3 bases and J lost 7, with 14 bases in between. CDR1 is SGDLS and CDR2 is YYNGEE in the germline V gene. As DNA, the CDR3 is TGTGCCAGCAGCGCGAGGGGGGGTAGGAATGAGCAGTTCTTC. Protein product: CASSARGGRNEQFF.

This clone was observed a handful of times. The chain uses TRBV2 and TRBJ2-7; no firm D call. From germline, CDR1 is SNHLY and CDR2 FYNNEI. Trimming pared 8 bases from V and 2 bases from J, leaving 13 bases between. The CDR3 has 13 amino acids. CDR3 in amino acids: CASLMASPYEQYF. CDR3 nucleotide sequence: TGTGCCAGCCTTATGGCCAGTCCCTACGAGCAGTACTTC.

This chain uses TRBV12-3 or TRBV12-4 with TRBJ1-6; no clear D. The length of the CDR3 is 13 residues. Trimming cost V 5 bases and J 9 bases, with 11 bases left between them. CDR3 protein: CASSPTLVSPLHF. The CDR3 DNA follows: TGTGCCAGCAGTCCCACTTTAGTTTCACCCCTCCACTTT.

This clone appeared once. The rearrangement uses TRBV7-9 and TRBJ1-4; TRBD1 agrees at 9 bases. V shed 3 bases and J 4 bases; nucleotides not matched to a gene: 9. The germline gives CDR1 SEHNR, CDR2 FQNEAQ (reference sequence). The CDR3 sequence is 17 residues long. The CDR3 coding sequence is TGTGCCAGCAGCTTCTTTGGACAGGGGAAGATTAATGAAAAACTGTTTTTT. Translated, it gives CASSFFGQGKINEKLFF. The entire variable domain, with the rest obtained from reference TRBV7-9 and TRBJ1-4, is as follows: DTGVSQNPRHKITKRGQNVTFRCDPISEHNRLYWYRQTLGQGPEFLTYFQNEAQLEKSRLLSDRFSAERPKGSFSTLEIQRTEQGDSAMYLCASSFFGQGKINEKLFFGSGTQLSVL.

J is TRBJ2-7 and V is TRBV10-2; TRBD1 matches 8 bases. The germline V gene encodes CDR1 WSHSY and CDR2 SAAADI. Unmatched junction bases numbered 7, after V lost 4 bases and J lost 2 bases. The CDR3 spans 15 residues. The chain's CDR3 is CASSALDRGPYEQYF. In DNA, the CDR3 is TGCGCCAGCAGTGCTCTCGACAGGGGACCCTACGAGCAGTACTTC.

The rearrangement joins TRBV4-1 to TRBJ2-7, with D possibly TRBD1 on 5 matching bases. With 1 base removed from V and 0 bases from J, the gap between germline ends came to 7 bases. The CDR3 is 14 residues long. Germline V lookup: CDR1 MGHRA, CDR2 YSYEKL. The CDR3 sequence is CASSQGRGSYEQYF. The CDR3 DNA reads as TGCGCCAGCAGCCAAGGAAGGGGCTCCTACGAGCAGTACTTC.

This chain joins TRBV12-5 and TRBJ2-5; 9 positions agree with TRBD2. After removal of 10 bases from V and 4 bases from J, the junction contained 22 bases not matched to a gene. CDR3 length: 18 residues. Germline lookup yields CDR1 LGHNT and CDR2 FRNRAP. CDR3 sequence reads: CATSRGLMAGGPRETQYF. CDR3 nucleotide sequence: TGTGCTACCTCGAGAGGATTGATGGCGGGGGGGCCTCGAGAGACCCAGTACTTC.

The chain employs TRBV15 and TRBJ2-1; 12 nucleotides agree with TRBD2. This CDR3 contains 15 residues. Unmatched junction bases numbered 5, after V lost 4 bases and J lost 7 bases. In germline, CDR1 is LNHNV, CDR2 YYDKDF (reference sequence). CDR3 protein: CATSTHGTSGNEQFF. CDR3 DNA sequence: TGTGCCACCAGCACCCACGGGACTAGCGGGAATGAGCAGTTCTTC.